This entry concerns a single TCR beta chain. Treatment indicated: randomized to nivolumab then ipilimumab (arm A) or the reverse (arm B). The entry originates in a study of sequential checkpoint blockade in melanoma. Germline CDR1 is LGHNT and CDR2 is FRNRAP. The germline V and J ends were trimmed by 7 bases and 3 bases, with 15 bases remaining between them. This CDR3 has 14 amino acids. The repertoire was sequenced with immunoSEQ multiplex PCR; TCRdb's copy has only in-frame clones and lacks some. The repertoire holds around 2,000 clones, roughly 15% seen once, with around 12% in the top ten. The sequencing here drew on tumor tissue (inferred from file names), taken from a patient given nivolumab and ipilimumab in sequence. This TCR came from a human donor with melanoma. The chain joins TRBV12-5 to TRBJ1-1; D unclear. CDR3: CASALYTVDTEAFF. The CDR3 DNA sequence: TGTGCTAGTGCCTTATACACTGTCGACACTGAAGCTTTCTTT.